This is a list of T cell receptor beta chains from one sample in a study of blood T cell repertoires in COVID-19. Clones were read by immunoSEQ multiplex PCR, and TCRdb kept only the in-frame ones, dropping some. The data show about 27,000 clones, under 85% seen once. The source material was peripheral blood. These receptors were collected from a man in his 70s with acute or convalescent COVID-19. CDR3s leave out the opening cysteine and the closing phenylalanine or tryptophan. The D gene is left open where the match is weak.

j_gene	d_gene	v_gene	CDR3aa
TRBJ2-7	NA	TRBV5-4	ASSLAGSSYEQY
TRBJ1-5	TRBD1	TRBV19	ASSPTTGNRDQPQH
TRBJ1-1	TRBD1	TRBV7-2	ASSLSGTGGTEAF
TRBJ2-3	NA	TRBV2	ASSPLAGPLDTQY
TRBJ1-6	NA	TRBV18	ASSPRQVGMDSPLH
TRBJ2-3	TRBD2	TRBV5-1	ASSHRRGGSWDTQY
TRBJ2-3	NA	TRBV5-6	ASSLPQGAQY
TRBJ2-7	NA	TRBV6-1	ASSELLGPYEQY
TRBJ2-2	TRBD1	TRBV6-6	ASSLTGAGELF
TRBJ2-7	NA	TRBV2	ASSEALQGAFQY
TRBJ2-7	NA	TRBV7-2	ASSSGTFPYEQY
TRBJ1-3	NA	TRBV5-6	ASSPRFEGLSGNTIY
TRBJ2-2	NA	TRBV9	ASSDFTGELF
TRBJ2-3	TRBD1	TRBV5-4	ASSAPTGGDTDTQY
TRBJ1-4	NA	TRBV4-1	ASSQIATTNEKLF
TRBJ1-1	TRBD1	TRBV6-5	ASKSGQGVRTEAF
TRBJ2-7	NA	TRBV4-2	ASSQAAGTSYEQY
TRBJ2-1	TRBD2	TRBV30	AWSGGGLASLYNEQF
TRBJ2-1	TRBD2	TRBV6-2/TRBV6-3	ASSYQGLAGTRKNEQF
TRBJ2-7	NA	TRBV30	AWTRSYEQY
TRBJ2-1	NA	TRBV30	AWSQGRNEQF
TRBJ1-2	TRBD1	TRBV5-6	ASSVGPGQGVFGYT
TRBJ2-1	NA	TRBV7-9	ASSPAVRRGEF
TRBJ2-5	NA	TRBV6-6	ASNQPGLGETQY
TRBJ1-5	NA	TRBV30	AWENDRAGQPQH
TRBJ2-1	TRBD2	TRBV5-4	ASSLGGLAETNEQF
TRBJ2-7	TRBD2	TRBV27	ASSPTGGVEQY
TRBJ1-2	TRBD1	TRBV5-4	ASSLIDRGDGYT
TRBJ2-5	NA	TRBV5-4	ASWGRGDGETQY
TRBJ1-2	NA	TRBV15	ATSRDSYGYT
TRBJ1-1	TRBD1	TRBV5-1	ASSLAPQGGTEAF
TRBJ2-3	NA	TRBV9	ASSVAREKATTDTQY
TRBJ2-6	NA	TRBV27	ASSTDLSGANVLT
TRBJ1-1	NA	TRBV6-5	ASSQGRGTEAF
TRBJ1-2	TRBD1	TRBV28	ASSETGGLSGYT
TRBJ2-5	NA	TRBV28	ASSSDRGVRETQY
TRBJ1-2	NA	TRBV6-5	ASSGVKSHGYT
TRBJ1-2	NA	TRBV12-3/TRBV12-4	ASSPTGTYGYT
TRBJ2-7	NA	TRBV3-1/TRBV3-2	ASSPQGVEQY
TRBJ1-2	NA	TRBV19	ASSARVTRYGYT
TRBJ1-4	NA	TRBV4-3	ASSQDRGNSGKLF
TRBJ1-6	NA	TRBV30	AWSVQRASPLH
TRBJ1-4	NA	TRBV21-1	ASTPGGTNEKLF
TRBJ2-3	NA	TRBV5-6	ASSLGASTDTQY
TRBJ1-2	NA	TRBV27	ATALKEEYGYT
TRBJ1-1	NA	TRBV7-3	ASSLLGGEATEAF
TRBJ1-3	TRBD1	TRBV19	ASSGQFTGNTIY
TRBJ2-7	NA	TRBV7-2	ASSLARAYEQY
TRBJ2-7	NA	TRBV5-5	ASSYGGPLEY
TRBJ1-2	NA	TRBV6-2/TRBV6-3	ASSYDRTYYGYT
TRBJ2-1	TRBD2	TRBV5-1	ASSPSIGTSGFYEQF
TRBJ2-7	TRBD2	TRBV6-5	ASSRLAEYEQY
TRBJ2-5	TRBD2	TRBV6-5	ASGREGGETQY
TRBJ2-7	TRBD1	TRBV5-1	ASSFGTGLSYEQY
TRBJ2-2	TRBD1	TRBV28	ASSLPRQGNTGELF
TRBJ1-5	NA	TRBV2	ASTEAGASQPQH
TRBJ1-6	NA	TRBV5-4	ASSLAGVYNSPLH